The clone carrying this T cell receptor beta chain appeared a few times. Its target is unknown. CDR1 is MGHDK and CDR2 is SYGVNS in the germline V gene. The V end was cut by 2 bases, the J end by 5 bases, with 10 bases between. The CDR3 has 14 residues. These data are taken from a study of cytomegalovirus exposure and HLA in healthy donors. The study's findings and limits: As confirmed in vitro, a few CMV-associated chains were specific for CMV antigens. TCR beta V segments were, for the most part, productive about 87% or about 30% of the time in an earlier analysis. In a later analysis, HLA-C alleles had the fewest associated TCRs, DRB1 alleles the most.

PCR primers comprised 60 Vbeta and 13 Jbeta primers. In the original processing: An analysis performed later counted 70 million to 90 million unique TCR beta chains (roughly 9.9 million of them shared). The method was immunoSEQ multiplex PCR; TCRdb's version includes in-frame clones alone and lacks a portion of them. That table is the source of V, J and clone size, and D and trimming were worked out from the DNA. This table holds some 140,000 clones, roughly 85% found once. Sequences were obtained from PBMCs. The source is a woman in her 30s in good health and CMV-seropositive. The gene calls are TRBV25-1 and TRBJ2-1, with D perhaps TRBD2 (5 bases). For the CDR3, the DNA is TGTGCCAGCAGTGAAGGCCGGGGAGACAATGAGCAGTTCTTC. Translating gives CASSEGRGDNEQFF.